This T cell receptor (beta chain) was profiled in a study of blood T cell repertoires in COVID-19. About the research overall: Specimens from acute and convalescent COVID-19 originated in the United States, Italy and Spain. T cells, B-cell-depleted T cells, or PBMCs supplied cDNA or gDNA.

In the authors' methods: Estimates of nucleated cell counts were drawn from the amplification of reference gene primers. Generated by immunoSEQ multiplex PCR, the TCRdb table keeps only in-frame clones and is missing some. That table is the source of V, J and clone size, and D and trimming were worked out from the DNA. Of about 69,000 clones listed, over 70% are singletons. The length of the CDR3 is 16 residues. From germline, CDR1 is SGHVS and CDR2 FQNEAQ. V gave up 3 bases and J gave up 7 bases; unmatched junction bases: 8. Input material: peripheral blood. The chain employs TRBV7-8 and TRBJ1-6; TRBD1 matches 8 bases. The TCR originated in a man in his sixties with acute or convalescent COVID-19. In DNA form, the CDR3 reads TGTGCCAGCAGCTTTGGAAGACAGGGGAGGAATTCACCCCTCCACTTT. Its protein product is CASSFGRQGRNSPLHF. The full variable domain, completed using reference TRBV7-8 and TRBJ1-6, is GAGVSQSPRYKVAKRGQDVALRCDPISGHVSLFWYQQALGQGPEFLTYFQNEAQLDKSGLPSDRFFAERPEGSVSTLKIQRTQQEDSAVYLCASSFGRQGRNSPLHFGNGTRLTVT.